Listed below are T cell receptor beta chains from one sample, sequenced in a study of control samples from healthy donors and cancer patients. Assay used: immunoSEQ multiplex PCR; TCRdb lists only in-frame clones, some missing. There are about 86,000 clones in the sample; approximately 93% occur only once, and approximately 1.5% lies in the top ten. Sequencing was done on a sample of blood. Every receptor here comes from a woman aged 30 to 39 in good health. Both conserved end residues are part of each CDR3. The D gene is left open where the match is weak. Rows may omit the clone size; those that give it use once, few, many or a size class.

. TRBJ1-1 . TRBV7-3 TGTGCCAGCAGTCCGGGGATGAACACTGAAGCTTTCTTT CASSPGMNTEAFF
TRBD1 TRBJ1-1 once TRBV5-1 TGCGCCAGCAGGGGGGCCGCAGGGGGCCTTGGAACTGAAGCTTTCTTT CASRGAAGGLGTEAFF
. TRBJ2-1 few TRBV20-1 TGCAGTGCTAGGGAGGTCTATGAGCAGTTCTTC CSAREVYEQFF
TRBD1 TRBJ1-2 . TRBV5-8 TGTGCCAGCAGCTTGGCGGTGACAGGGCGAGGCGGCTACACCTTC CASSLAVTGRGGYTF
. TRBJ2-4 . TRBV27 TGTGCCTCTTCAGAGGTCGGGGACAAAAACATTCAGTACTTC CASSEVGDKNIQYF
TRBD1 TRBJ1-2 . TRBV28 TGTGCCAGCAGTGCGACAGGGCGCGGTATGGGCTATGGCTACACCTTC CASSATGRGMGYGYTF
TRBD2 TRBJ2-1 . TRBV5-4 TGTGCCAGCAGCTTGAGGCAAACTAGCGGTGGGAATGAGCAGTTCTTC CASSLRQTSGGNEQFF
. TRBJ2-7 . TRBV28 TGTGCCAGCAGAGGACCGGGCCTGTCATTTTCTTCCGAGCAGTACTTC CASRGPGLSFSSEQYF
. TRBJ1-1 . TRBV6-5 TGTGCCAGCACACGGGGGGAGCGCACTGAAGCTTTCTTT CASTRGERTEAFF
TRBD1 TRBJ1-5 . TRBV7-2 TGTGCCAGCAGTCTACAGGGGAATCAGCCCCAGCATTTT CASSLQGNQPQHF
TRBD1 TRBJ2-1 . TRBV3-1/TRBV3-2 TGTGCCAGCAGCCCCCGACAGGGGGCGGCCAATGAGCAGTTCTTC CASSPRQGAANEQFF
TRBD1 TRBJ1-6 . TRBV19 TGTGCCAGTAGTATCAAAGACAGGGGGGATTCACCCCTCCACTTT CASSIKDRGDSPLHF
. TRBJ2-7 . TRBV10-1 TGCGCCAGCAGCGCCCCGGGGACCCCCTACGAGCAGTACTTC CASSAPGTPYEQYF
. TRBJ1-2 . TRBV27 TGTGCCAGCAGTTTAAATGACGGCCGGGGCTACACCTTC CASSLNDGRGYTF
TRBD1 TRBJ2-7 . TRBV2 TGTGCCAGCAGTGCCGAGGCAGGGGGCTCCTACGAGCAGTACTTC CASSAEAGGSYEQYF
. TRBJ2-3 once TRBV11-1 TGTGCCAGCAGCACACCCACAGGAGGCGGCACAGATACGCAGTATTTT CASSTPTGGGTDTQYF
TRBD2 TRBJ2-7 once TRBV27 TGTGCCAGCAGTGCGGGGGGCATGGCCTACGAGCAGTACTTC CASSAGGMAYEQYF
. TRBJ2-7 . TRBV12-5 TGTGCTAGTGGTTTGCCCAAACTGGGCCCAACCTACGAGCAGTACTTC CASGLPKLGPTYEQYF
. TRBJ2-7 . TRBV30 TGTGCCTGGAGCCACCCGGAGGTCCAGGGTGACTACGAGCAGTACTTC CAWSHPEVQGDYEQYF
. TRBJ1-1 . TRBV6-5 TGTGCCAGTCGTATTAACACTGAAGCTTTCTTT CASRINTEAFF
. TRBJ1-1 . TRBV7-3 TGTGCCAGCAGCTTATGGGAAACAGGAAAGATGAACACTGAAGCTTTCTTT CASSLWETGKMNTEAFF
. TRBJ1-6 . TRBV7-9 TGTGCCAGCAGCTTATCAAAACAGGGCTTAATTTCACCCCTCCACTTT CASSLSKQGLISPLHF
. TRBJ1-2 . TRBV15 TGTGCCACCAGCAGCTCTCAGGGGAACTATGGCTACACCTTC CATSSSQGNYGYTF
. TRBJ2-7 once TRBV5-1 TGCGCCAGCAGCTTGGAGCCGACTATCCTCGAGCAGTACTTC CASSLEPTILEQYF
TRBD2 TRBJ2-2 . TRBV11-3 TGTGCCAGCAGCTTGGGACTAGCGGGAGTTGGCGGGGAGCTGTTTTTT CASSLGLAGVGGELFF
. TRBJ2-2 . TRBV19 TGTGCCAGTAGGACGGACGCGAACACCGGGGAGCTGTTTTTT CASRTDANTGELFF
. TRBJ2-6 once TRBV11-2 TGTGCCAGCAGCTTAGAGGCAGGGGAAGGTGGGGCCAACGTCCTGACTTTC CASSLEAGEGGANVLTF
. TRBJ1-1 . TRBV28 TGTGCCAGCAGTACAGGGTTCACTGAAGCTTTCTTT CASSTGFTEAFF
. TRBJ1-2 . TRBV28 TGTGCCAGCAGTTTATGGACCTATGGCTACACCTTC CASSLWTYGYTF
. TRBJ2-1 . TRBV7-3 TGTGCCAGCAGTCCTATGGGGGAAAATGAGCAGTTCTTC CASSPMGENEQFF
. TRBJ1-6 few TRBV28 TGTGCCAGCAGTTCCCTTAATTCACCCCTCCACTTT CASSSLNSPLHF
. TRBJ2-7 . TRBV7-9 TGTGCCAGCAGCTTAAGGGTAGACGAGCAGTACTTC CASSLRVDEQYF
TRBD2 TRBJ2-7 . TRBV6-5 TGTGCCAGCAGTTACTCTGAGGGAGGGACTAGAAACGAGCAGTACTTC CASSYSEGGTRNEQYF
. TRBJ1-2 . TRBV4-1 TGCGCCAGCAGCCAAGAGTTTCAATTAAACTATGGCTACACCTTC CASSQEFQLNYGYTF
. TRBJ2-3 . TRBV11-2 TGTGCCAGCAGCTTTGGAGGGAGTCCCTCGGCAGATACGCAGTATTTT CASSFGGSPSADTQYF
. TRBJ1-2 . TRBV5-4 TGTGCCAGCAGCTCCCCCGGTGGGGGGGTCTATGGCTACACCTTC CASSSPGGGVYGYTF
. TRBJ1-2 . TRBV21-1 TGTGCCAGCAGCAAACGCTACAGGGGGCCAAGCTATGGCTACACCTTC CASSKRYRGPSYGYTF
. TRBJ2-3 . TRBV23-1 TGCGCCAGCAGTCAATCCAACTTGGACAATAGGACAGATACGCAGTATTTT CASSQSNLDNRTDTQYF
. TRBJ2-7 . TRBV28 TGTGCCAGCACCTCCTCGGGCCTCTACGAGCAGTACTTC CASTSSGLYEQYF
. TRBJ1-2 once TRBV3-1/TRBV3-2 TGTGCCAGCAGCCAAGTAGTGGGGGGTCCTTTAAATAACTATGGCTACACCTTC CASSQVVGGPLNNYGYTF
. TRBJ2-7 . TRBV6-1 TGTGCCAGCAGTGAAGAAGGGCAGGGCGGCTACGAGCAGTACTTC CASSEEGQGGYEQYF
. TRBJ2-3 . TRBV7-9 TGTGCCAGCAGCTTTCAATCCACAGATACGCAGTATTTT CASSFQSTDTQYF
TRBD1 TRBJ2-2 . TRBV24-1 TGTGCCACCAGTGACCATGAGGGGGCGCTGGGCACCGGGGAGCTGTTTTTT CATSDHEGALGTGELFF
. TRBJ2-1 . TRBV2 TGTGCCAGCAAGAGTGGTGGGGGCTCCTACAATGAGCAGTTCTTC CASKSGGGSYNEQFF
TRBD1 TRBJ1-1 . TRBV15 TGTGCCACCAGCAGAGGGGACAGGATGAACACTGAAGCTTTCTTT CATSRGDRMNTEAFF
. TRBJ1-2 . TRBV12-3/TRBV12-4 TGTGCCAGCAGTTTCCCCGGCTACACCTTC CASSFPGYTF
. TRBJ1-1 . TRBV5-1 TGCGCCAGCAGCTTGGGGCAGGTGCTCATGAACACTGAAGCTTTCTTT CASSLGQVLMNTEAFF
. TRBJ2-5 . TRBV5-6 TGTGCCAGCAGCTTGGTTGCTGAGACCCAGTACTTC CASSLVAETQYF
TRBD1 TRBJ1-2 . TRBV5-1 TGCGCCAGCAGCCATGGGACAGAAATTAACTATGGCTACACCTTC CASSHGTEINYGYTF
TRBD2 TRBJ2-5 . TRBV25-1 TGTGCCAGCAGTTGGGAGGGGACCAAGGAGACCCAGTACTTC CASSWEGTKETQYF
TRBD1 TRBJ1-5 . TRBV19 TGTGCCAGTAGTGCAGGGGGGGTATCGCAGCCCCAGCATTTT CASSAGGVSQPQHF
. TRBJ2-7 . TRBV4-1 TGCGCCAGCAGCCATACGACAGACTCCTACGAGCAGTACTTC CASSHTTDSYEQYF
. TRBJ1-3 once TRBV28 TGTGCCAGCAGTCCAGGGCCATCTTCTGGAAACACCATATATTTT CASSPGPSSGNTIYF
. TRBJ1-1 . TRBV5-6 TGTGCCAGCAGCTTGGCCGGGGGCGGCAACACTGAAGCTTTCTTT CASSLAGGGNTEAFF
. TRBJ2-6 . TRBV2 TGTGCCAGCAGAGCAAGGGGTCGTCTCTCTGGGGCCAACGTCCTGACTTTC CASRARGRLSGANVLTF
TRBD1 TRBJ1-1 . TRBV5-1 TGCGCCAGCAGCTTCGGGACAGTTGAAGCTTTCTTT CASSFGTVEAFF
. TRBJ1-2 . TRBV6-5 TGTGCTCTTTCCGTGGTAGGGCTTCCTAACTATGGCTACACCTTC CALSVVGLPNYGYTF